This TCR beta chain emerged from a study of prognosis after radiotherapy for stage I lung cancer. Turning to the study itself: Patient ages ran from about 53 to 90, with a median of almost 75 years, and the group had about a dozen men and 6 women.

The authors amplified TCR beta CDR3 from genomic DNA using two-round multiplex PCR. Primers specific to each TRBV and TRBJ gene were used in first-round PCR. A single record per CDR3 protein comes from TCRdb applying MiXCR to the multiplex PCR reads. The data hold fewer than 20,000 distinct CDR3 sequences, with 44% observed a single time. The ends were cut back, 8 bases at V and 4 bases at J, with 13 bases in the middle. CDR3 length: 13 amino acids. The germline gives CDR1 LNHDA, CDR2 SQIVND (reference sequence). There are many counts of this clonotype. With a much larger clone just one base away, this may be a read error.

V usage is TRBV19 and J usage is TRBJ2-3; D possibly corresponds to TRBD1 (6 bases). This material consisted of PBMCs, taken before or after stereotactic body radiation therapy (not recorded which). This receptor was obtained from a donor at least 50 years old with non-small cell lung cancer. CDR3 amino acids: CASEGTSSDTQYF. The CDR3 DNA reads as TGTGCCAGTGAGGGGACAAGCTCAGATACGCAGTATTTT.